The sequence of this T cell receptor (beta chain) was determined in a study of cytotoxic CD8 clonotypes in ibrutinib-treated CLL. Study in general: Responses comprised 24 partial and 2 complete; at median around 6 years, about 14 remained remitted and about 12 progressed.

Study-wide results and caveats: Measured clonality at baseline was greater than in age-matched healthy donors and tracked with circulating CD8+ T-cell counts. Public clonotypes occurred uncommonly; on treatment, they contracted or remained stable.

The sample holds one count of this clone. The antigen is unknown. Extraction of approximately 2.2 micrograms of genomic DNA from cryopreserved PBMCs supplied material for TCR beta libraries. Germline lookup yields CDR1 MDHEN and CDR2 SYDVKM. The CDR3 consists of 15 residues. The ends were cut back, 5 bases at V and 3 bases at J, with 13 bases in the middle. Produced via immunoSEQ multiplex PCR; TCRdb's table is partial and in-frame only. The table lists 300,000 or so clones, approximately 67% of them singletons. The sample was PBMCs, taken after 36 months of ibrutinib treatment. The gene calls are TRBV28 and TRBJ2-2, with D hard to call. The receptor was derived from a human donor with chronic lymphocytic leukemia. The CDR3 loop is CASSARTLYTGELFF. CDR3 coding DNA: TGTGCCAGCAGTGCCCGGACCCTATACACCGGGGAGCTGTTTTTT.